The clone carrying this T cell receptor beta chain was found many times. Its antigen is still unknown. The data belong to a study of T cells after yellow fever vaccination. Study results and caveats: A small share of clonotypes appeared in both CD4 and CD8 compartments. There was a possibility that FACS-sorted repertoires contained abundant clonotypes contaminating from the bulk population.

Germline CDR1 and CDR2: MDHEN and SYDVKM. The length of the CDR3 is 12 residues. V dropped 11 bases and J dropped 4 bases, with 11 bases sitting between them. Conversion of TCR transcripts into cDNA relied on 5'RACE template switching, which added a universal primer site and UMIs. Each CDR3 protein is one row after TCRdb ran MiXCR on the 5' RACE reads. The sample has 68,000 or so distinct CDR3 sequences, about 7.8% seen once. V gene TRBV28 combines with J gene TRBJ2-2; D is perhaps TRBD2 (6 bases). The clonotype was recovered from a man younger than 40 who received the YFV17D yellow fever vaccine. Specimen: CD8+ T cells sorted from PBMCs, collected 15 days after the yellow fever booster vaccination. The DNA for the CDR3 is TGTGCCCTAGGGCGGGGCACCGGGGAGCTGTTTTTT. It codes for CALGRGTGELFF.